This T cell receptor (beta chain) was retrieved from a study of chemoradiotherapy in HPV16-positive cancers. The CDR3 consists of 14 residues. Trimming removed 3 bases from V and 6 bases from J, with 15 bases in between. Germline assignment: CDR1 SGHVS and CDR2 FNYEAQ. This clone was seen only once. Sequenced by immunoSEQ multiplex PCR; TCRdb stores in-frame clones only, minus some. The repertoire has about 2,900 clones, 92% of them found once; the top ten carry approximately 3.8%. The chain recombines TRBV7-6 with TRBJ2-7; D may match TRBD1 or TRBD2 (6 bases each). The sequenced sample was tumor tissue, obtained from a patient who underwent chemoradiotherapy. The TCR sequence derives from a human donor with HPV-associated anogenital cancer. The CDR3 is CASSLSTGAGEQYF. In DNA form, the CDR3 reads TGTGCCAGCAGCTTGTCGACGGGGGCTGGCGAGCAGTACTTC. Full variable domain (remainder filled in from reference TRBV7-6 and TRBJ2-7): GAGVSQSPRYKVTKRGQDVALRCDPISGHVSLYWYRQALGQGPEFLTYFNYEAQQDKSGLPNDRFSAERPEGSISTLTIQRTEQRDSAMYRCASSLSTGAGEQYFGPGTRLTVT.